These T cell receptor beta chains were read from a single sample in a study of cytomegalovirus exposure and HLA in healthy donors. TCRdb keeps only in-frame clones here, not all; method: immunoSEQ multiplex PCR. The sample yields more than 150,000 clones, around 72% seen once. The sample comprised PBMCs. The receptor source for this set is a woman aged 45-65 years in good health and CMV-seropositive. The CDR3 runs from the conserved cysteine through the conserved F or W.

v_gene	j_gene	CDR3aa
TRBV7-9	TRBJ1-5	CASSYGQDSNQPQHF
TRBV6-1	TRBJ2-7	CASSEASPGQSGLDEQYF
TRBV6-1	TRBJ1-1	CASEGQLHTEAFF
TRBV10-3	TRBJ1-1	CAIGPDTNTEAFF
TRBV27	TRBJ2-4	CASRLTSGLAKNIQYF
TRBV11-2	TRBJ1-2	CASSLDSSGYTF
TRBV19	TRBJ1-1	CASSPRITEAFF
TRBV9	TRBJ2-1	CASSVAAGAYNEQFF
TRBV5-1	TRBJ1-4	CASSLDPDEKLFF
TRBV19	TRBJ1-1	CASSTLGQGEAFF
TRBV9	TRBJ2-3	CASSPGVAPDTQYF
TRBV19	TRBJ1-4	CASSIRQGDEKLFF
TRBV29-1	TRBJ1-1	CSGGPTGATEAFF
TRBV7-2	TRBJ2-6	CASRQGATGANGLTF
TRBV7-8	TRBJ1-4	CASSPGRGGINEKLFF
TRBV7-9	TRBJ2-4	CASSSTENIQYF
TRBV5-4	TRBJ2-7	CASSSGLAGTSYEQYF
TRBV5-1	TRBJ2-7	CASSPGDTRNEQYF
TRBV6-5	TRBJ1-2	CASSYEDGYTF
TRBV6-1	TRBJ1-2	CASSEYIDRGGGYTF
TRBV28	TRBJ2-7	CASSLLYEQYF
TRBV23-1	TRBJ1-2	CASSPGQGGYGYTF
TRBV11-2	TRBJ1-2	CASSLGGYGYTF
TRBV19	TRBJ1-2	CASSPNRGLYGYTF
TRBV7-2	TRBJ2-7	CASSFGRGEQYF
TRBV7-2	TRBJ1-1	CASSLTGDTEAFF
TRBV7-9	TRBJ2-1	CASRPDISYNEQFF
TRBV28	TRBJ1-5	CASSVTGEGRNQPQHF
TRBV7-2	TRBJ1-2	CASSLGQGSVDYGYTF
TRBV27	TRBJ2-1	CASSPSGLAGVGYEQFF
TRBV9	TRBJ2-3	CASSVGLAGAGLTDTQYF
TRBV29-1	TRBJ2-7	CSGGEGSSYEQYF
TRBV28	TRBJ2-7	CASSVSSGTGGCYF
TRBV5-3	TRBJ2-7	CARSLGLAGVNDEQYF
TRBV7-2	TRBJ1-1	CASSSQRDTEAFF
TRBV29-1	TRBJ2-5	CSLERLAQETQYF
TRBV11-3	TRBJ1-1	CASSSRQGRNTEAFF
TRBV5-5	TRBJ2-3	CASSRQGEKTDTQYF
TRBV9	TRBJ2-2	CASSLGTGELFF
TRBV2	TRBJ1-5	CASSEVLDSLDQPQHF
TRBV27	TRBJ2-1	CASSFLQGVYNEQFF
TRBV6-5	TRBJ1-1	CASRKQGTNTEAFF
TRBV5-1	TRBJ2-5	CASSLGQGGQETQYF
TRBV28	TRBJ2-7	CASSLPGTRDEQYF
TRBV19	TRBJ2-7	CASRATGTSGSYEQYF
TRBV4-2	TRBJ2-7	CASSQVASYEQYF
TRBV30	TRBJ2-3	CAWDRGSRDTQYF
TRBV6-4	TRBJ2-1	CASSVGGGPYNEQFF
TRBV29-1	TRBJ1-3	CSVERQFGNTIYF
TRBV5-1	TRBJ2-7	CASSLTGTGIYEQYF
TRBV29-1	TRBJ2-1	CSTGLAGGYNEQFF